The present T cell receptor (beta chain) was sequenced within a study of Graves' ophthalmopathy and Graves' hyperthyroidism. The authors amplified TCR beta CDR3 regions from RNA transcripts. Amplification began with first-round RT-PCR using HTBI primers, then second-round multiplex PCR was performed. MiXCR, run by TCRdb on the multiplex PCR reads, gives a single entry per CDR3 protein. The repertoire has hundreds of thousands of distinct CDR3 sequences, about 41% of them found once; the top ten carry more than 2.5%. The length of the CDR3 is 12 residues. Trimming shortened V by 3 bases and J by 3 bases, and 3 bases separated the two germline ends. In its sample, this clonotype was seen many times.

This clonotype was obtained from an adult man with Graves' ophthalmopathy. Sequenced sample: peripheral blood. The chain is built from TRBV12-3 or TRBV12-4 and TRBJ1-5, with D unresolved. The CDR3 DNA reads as TGTGCCAGCAGTTTTTACAATCAGCCCCAGCATTTT. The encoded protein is CASSFYNQPQHF.